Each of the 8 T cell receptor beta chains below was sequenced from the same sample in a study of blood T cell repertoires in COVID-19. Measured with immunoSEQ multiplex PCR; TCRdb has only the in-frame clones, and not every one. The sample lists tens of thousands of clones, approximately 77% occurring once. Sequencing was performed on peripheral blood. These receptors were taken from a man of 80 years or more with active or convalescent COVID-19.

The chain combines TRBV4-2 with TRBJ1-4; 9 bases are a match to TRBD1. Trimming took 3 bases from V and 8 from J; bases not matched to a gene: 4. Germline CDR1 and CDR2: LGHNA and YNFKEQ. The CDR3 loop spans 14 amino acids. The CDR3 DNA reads TGTGCCAGCAGCCAGGGACAGGGTGCGGAAAAACTGTTTTTT. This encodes CASSQGQGAEKLFF.

The CDR3 here is CASSVLTDSEAFF. The CDR3 DNA reads TGTGCCAGCAGCGTATTAACGGACTCTGAAGCTTTCTTT. The V and J genes are TRBV9 and TRBJ1-1; D gene uncertain. CDR1 and CDR2 (germline): SGDLS, YYNGEE. The CDR3 totals 13 residues. V was pared by 1 base and J by 6 bases, with 10 bases between.

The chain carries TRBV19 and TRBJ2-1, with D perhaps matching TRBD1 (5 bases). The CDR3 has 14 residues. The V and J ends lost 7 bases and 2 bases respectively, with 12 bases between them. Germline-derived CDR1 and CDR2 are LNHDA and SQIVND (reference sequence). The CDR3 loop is CASKKTGTYNEQFF. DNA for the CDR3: TGTGCCAGTAAAAAAACAGGTACCTACAATGAGCAGTTCTTC.

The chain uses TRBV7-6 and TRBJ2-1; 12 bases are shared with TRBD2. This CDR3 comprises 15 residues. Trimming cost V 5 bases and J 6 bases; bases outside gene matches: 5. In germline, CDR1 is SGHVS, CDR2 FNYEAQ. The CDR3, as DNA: TGTGCCAGCAGCCTGGGACTAGCGGGCCTCAATGAGCAGTTCTTC. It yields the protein CASSLGLAGLNEQFF.

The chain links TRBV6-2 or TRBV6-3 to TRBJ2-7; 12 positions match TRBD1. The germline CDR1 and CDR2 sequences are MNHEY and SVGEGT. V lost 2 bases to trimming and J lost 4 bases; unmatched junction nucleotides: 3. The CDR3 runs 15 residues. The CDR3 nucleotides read TGTGCCAGCAGTTACAAGGGACAGGGGGCTTACGAGCAGTACTTC. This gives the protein CASSYKGQGAYEQYF.

The CDR3 here is CASSIGTGILYGYTF. Here the CDR3 DNA reads TGTGCCAGTAGTATCGGGACAGGGATACTCTATGGCTACACCTTC. The chain has TRBV19 and TRBJ1-2; TRBD1 agrees at 9 bases. The J segment lost 4 bases and the V segment lost 3 bases, leaving 6 bases of the junction unmatched. CDR1 and CDR2 from the germline V gene are LNHDA and SQIVND (reference sequence). This CDR3 is 15 amino acids long. Based on the CDR3 plus reference TRBV19 and TRBJ1-2, the full variable domain is DGGITQSPKYLFRKEGQNVTLSCEQNLNHDAMYWYRQDPGQGLRLIYYSQIVNDFQKGDIAEGYSVSREKKESFPLTVTSAQKNPTAFYLCASSIGTGILYGYTFGSGTRLTVV.

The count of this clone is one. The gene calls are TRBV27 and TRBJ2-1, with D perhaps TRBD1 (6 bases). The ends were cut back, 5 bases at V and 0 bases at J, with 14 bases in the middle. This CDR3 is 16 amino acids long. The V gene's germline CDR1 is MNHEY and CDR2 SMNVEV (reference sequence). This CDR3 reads CASSPRTDYSYNEQFF. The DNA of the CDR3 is TGTGCCAGCAGTCCACGGACAGACTACTCCTACAATGAGCAGTTCTTC.

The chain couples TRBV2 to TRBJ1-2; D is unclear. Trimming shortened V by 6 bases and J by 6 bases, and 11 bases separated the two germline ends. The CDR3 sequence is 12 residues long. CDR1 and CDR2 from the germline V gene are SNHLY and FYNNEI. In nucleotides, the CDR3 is TGTGCCAGCAGCACTCTCCAGGATGGCTACACCTTC. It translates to CASSTLQDGYTF. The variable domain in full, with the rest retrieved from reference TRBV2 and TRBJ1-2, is EPEVTQTPSHQVTQMGQEVILRCVPISNHLYFYWYRQILGQKVEFLVSFYNNEISEKSEIFDDQFSVERPDGSNFTLKIRSTKLEDSAMYFCASSTLQDGYTFGSGTRLTVV.